The T cell receptor (beta chain) described here comes from a study of T cell clonality in common variable immunodeficiency. Findings and limits, study-wide: Fewer deletions and N-nucleotide insertions were reportedly seen in common variable immunodeficiency TCR beta sequences. CVID subjects had higher TCRbeta clonality than healthy controls, most marked in about a third.

After removal of 5 bases from V and 5 bases from J, the junction contained 5 bases not matched to a gene. Germline CDR1 GTSNPN, CDR2 SVGIG (reference sequence). The CDR3 spans 13 residues. The protocol was immunoSEQ multiplex PCR, while the TCRdb copy is restricted to in-frame clones and leaves out a portion. This repertoire holds 20,000 to 30,000 clones, and none appear only once. In its sample, this clone was seen a few times. Its matching antigen is unknown. Read sequence stops 3 residues before the CDR3 end, and the germline J gene provides the missing end. CVID meant reduced serum IgG, IgA and/or IgM plus specific antibody deficiency. Caucasian heritage predominated among both patients and controls.

Sequenced input: peripheral blood mononuclear cells. V usage is TRBV30 and J usage is TRBJ1-4, with 7 bases aligning to TRBD1. The TCR originated in a human donor with common variable immunodeficiency. CDR3 sequence: CAWGTEQNEKLFF. The CDR3 DNA, read in part, is TGTGCCTGGGGGACAGAACAAAATGAAAAA. The full variable domain, its missing parts supplied by reference TRBV30 and TRBJ1-4, is SQTIHQWPATLVQPVGSPLSLECTVEGTSNPNLYWYRQAAGRGLQLLFYSVGIGQISSEVPQNLSASRPQDRQFILSSKKLLLSDSGFYLCAWGTEQNEKLFFGSGTQLSVL.